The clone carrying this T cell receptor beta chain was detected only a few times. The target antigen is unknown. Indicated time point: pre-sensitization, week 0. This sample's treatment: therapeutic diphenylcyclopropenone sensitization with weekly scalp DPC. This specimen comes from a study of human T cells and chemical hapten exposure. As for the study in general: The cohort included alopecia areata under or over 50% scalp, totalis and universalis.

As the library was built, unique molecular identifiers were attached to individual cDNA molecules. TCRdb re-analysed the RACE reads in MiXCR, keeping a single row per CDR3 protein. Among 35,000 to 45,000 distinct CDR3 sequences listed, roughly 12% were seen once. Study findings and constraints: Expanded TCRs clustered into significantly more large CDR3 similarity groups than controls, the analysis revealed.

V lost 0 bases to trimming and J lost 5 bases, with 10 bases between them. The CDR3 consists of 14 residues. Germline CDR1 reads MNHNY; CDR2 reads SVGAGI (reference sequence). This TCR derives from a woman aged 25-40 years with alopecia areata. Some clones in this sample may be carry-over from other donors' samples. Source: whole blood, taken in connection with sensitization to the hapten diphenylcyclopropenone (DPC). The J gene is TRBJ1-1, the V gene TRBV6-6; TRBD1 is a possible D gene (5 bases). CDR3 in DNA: TGTGCCAGCAGTTACTCCGACAGACGGACTGAAGCTTTCTTT. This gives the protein CASSYSDRRTEAFF.